These T cell receptor beta chains were read from a single sample in a study of blood T cell repertoires in COVID-19. Assay used: immunoSEQ multiplex PCR; TCRdb lists only in-frame clones, some missing. The sample includes over 100,000 clones, approximately 80% seen only once; the top ten take about 3.6%. Input material: peripheral blood. All receptors derive from an elderly woman with active or convalescent COVID-19. Both conserved end residues are part of each CDR3. The D gene is left open where the match is weak. Rows may omit the clone size; those that give it use once, few, many or a size class.

cdr3_length	d_call	clone_size	v_call	j_call	cdr3_aa	cdr3_nt
14	TRBD1	-	TRBV2	TRBJ1-2	CASNSDRGDYGYTF	TGTGCCAGCAATTCGGACAGGGGGGACTATGGCTACACCTTC
13	-	-	TRBV27	TRBJ1-2	CASSLFRDSGYTF	TGTGCCAGCAGTTTATTCAGGGATTCTGGCTACACCTTC
14	-	-	TRBV5-5	TRBJ2-3	CASSRIQGSDTQYF	TGTGCCAGCAGCAGGATCCAGGGTTCAGATACGCAGTATTTT
15	TRBD2	-	TRBV29-1	TRBJ2-5	CSVVRGLAGTETQYF	TGCAGCGTTGTCCGGGGACTAGCGGGAACGGAGACCCAGTACTTC
16	TRBD1	-	TRBV19	TRBJ1-5	CASVPRGRTGNQPQHF	TGTGCCAGTGTACCCAGGGGGCGTACGGGCAATCAGCCCCAGCATTTT
14	TRBD1	-	TRBV29-1	TRBJ2-1	CSVEGGTGLSEQFF	TGCAGCGTTGAAGGCGGGACAGGCCTCTCTGAGCAGTTCTTC
14	TRBD1	-	TRBV11-2	TRBJ1-5	CASRGQGGNQPQHF	TGTGCCAGCAGAGGACAGGGGGGGAATCAGCCCCAGCATTTT
15	-	-	TRBV6-5	TRBJ1-6	CASNRGGKLYSPLHF	TGTGCCAGCAACCGGGGGGGAAAACTCTATTCACCCCTCCACTTT
14	TRBD1	-	TRBV2	TRBJ1-6	CAIRDRGLNSPLHF	TGTGCCATCAGGGACAGGGGGTTGAATTCACCCCTCCACTTT
17	TRBD2	-	TRBV6-2/TRBV6-3	TRBJ2-5	CASSPSGGAILRETQYF	TGTGCCAGCAGCCCTAGCGGGGGGGCCATTCTTCGAGAGACCCAGTACTTC
17	-	once	TRBV7-2	TRBJ1-1	CASRHIAGQGFNTEAFF	TGTGCCAGCAGACATATAGCGGGGCAGGGGTTCAACACTGAAGCTTTCTTT
14	-	-	TRBV11-2	TRBJ1-2	CASSLDVTGHGYTF	TGTGCCAGCAGCTTAGATGTCACAGGACATGGCTACACCTTC
18	TRBD1	-	TRBV9	TRBJ1-1	CASSTQRDRWTSNTEAFF	TGTGCCAGCAGCACCCAAAGGGACAGATGGACGTCGAACACTGAAGCTTTCTTT
14	TRBD1	-	TRBV30	TRBJ1-2	CAWRALGQEGGYTF	TGTGCCTGGAGGGCCCTTGGACAGGAGGGTGGCTACACCTTC
14	-	-	TRBV2	TRBJ2-1	CASMKGPGYNEQFF	TGTGCCAGCATGAAAGGCCCCGGGTACAATGAGCAGTTCTTC